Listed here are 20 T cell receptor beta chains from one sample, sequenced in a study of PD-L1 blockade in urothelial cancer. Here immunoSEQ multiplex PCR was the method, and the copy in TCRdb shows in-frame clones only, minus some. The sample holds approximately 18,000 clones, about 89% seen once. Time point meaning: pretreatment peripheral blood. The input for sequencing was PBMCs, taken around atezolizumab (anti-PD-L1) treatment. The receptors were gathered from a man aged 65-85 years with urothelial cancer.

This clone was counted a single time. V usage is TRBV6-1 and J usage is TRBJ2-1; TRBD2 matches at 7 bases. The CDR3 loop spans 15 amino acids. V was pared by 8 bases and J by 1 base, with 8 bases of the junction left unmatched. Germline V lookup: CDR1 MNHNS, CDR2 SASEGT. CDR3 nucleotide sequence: TGTGCCAGCTCCGGTGGGAGGGGTTCCTACAATGAGCAGTTCTTC. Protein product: CASSGGRGSYNEQFF.

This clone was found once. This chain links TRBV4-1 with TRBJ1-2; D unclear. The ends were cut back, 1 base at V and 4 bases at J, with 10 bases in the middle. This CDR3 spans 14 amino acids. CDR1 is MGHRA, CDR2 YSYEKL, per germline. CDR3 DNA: TGCGCCAGCAGCCAAGGGGGAGATTTCTATGGCTACACCTTC. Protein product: CASSQGGDFYGYTF.

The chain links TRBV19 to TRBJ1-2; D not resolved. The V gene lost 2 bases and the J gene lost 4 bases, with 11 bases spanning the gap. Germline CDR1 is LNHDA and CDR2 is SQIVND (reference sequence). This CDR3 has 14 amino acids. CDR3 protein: CASSILGTFYGYTF. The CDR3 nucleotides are TGTGCCAGTAGTATACTGGGCACCTTCTATGGCTACACCTTC.

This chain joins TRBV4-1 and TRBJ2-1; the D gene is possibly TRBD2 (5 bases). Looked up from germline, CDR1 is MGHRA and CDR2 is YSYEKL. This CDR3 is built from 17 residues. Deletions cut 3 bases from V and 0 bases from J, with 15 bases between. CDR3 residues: CASSQFRRVSSYNEQFF. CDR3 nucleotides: TGCGCCAGCAGCCAGTTTCGGCGGGTAAGCTCCTACAATGAGCAGTTCTTC.

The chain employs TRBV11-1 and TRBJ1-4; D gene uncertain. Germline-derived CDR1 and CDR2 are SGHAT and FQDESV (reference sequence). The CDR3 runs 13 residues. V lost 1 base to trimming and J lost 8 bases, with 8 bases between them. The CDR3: CASSLGEREKLFF. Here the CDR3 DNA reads TGTGCCAGCAGCTTAGGGGAGAGGGAAAAACTGTTTTTT.

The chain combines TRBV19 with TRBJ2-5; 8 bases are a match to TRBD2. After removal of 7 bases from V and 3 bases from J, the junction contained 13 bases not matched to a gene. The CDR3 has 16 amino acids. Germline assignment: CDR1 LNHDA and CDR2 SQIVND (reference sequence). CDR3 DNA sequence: TGTGCCAGTACCCCTCGGGGCGGGGGGCCCAAAGAGACCCAGTACTTC. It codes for CASTPRGGGPKETQYF.

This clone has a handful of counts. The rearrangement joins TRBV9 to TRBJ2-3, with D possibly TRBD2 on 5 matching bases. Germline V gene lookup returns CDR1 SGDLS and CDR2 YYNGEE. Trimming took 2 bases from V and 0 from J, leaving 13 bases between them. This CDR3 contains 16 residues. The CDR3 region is CASSVLVGVSTDTQYF. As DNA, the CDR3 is TGTGCCAGCAGCGTTCTGGTCGGGGTTAGCACAGATACGCAGTATTTT. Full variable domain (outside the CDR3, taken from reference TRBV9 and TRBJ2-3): DSGVTQTPKHLITATGQRVTLRCSPRSGDLSVYWYQQSLDQGLQFLIQYYNGEERAKGNILERFSAQQFPDLHSELNLSSLELGDSALYFCASSVLVGVSTDTQYFGPGTRLTVL.

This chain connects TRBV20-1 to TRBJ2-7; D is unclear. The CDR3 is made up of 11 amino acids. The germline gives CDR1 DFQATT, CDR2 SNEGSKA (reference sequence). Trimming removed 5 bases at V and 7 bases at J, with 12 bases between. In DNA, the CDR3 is TGCAGTGCTCCCGTGTTGGAGGAGCAGTACTTC. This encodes CSAPVLEEQYF.

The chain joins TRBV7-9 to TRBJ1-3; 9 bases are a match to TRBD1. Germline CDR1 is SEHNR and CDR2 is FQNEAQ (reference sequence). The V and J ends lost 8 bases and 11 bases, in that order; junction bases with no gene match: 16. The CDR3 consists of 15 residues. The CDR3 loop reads CASCLTGGVFVPIYF. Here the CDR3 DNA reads TGTGCCAGCTGCCTGACAGGGGGAGTCTTCGTACCCATATATTTT.

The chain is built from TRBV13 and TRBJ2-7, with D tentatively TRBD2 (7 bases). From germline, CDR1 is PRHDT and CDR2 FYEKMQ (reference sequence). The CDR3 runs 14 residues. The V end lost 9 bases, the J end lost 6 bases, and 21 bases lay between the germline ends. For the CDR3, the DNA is TGTGCCAGTGGGACGACTAGGAGGGGGGGCGAGCAGTACTTC. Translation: CASGTTRRGGEQYF.

The DNA of the CDR3 is TGTGCCAGCAGCTTAGGACATGGGGTGAACACTGAAGCTTTCTTT. Residues: CASSLGHGVNTEAFF. This sequence joins TRBV5-4 and TRBJ1-1; TRBD1 is a possible D gene (5 bases). Per the germline V gene, CDR1 is SGHNT and CDR2 is YYREEE (reference sequence). The CDR3 has 15 residues. Trimming stripped 2 bases from V and 0 bases from J, with 11 bases between.

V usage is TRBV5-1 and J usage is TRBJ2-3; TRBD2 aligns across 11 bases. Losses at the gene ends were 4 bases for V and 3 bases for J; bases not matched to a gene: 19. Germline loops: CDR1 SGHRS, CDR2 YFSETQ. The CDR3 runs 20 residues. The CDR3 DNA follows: TGCGCCAGCAGCGCGAGGCCGACTAGCGGGACAATGGGTGCTACAGATACGCAGTATTTT. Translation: CASSARPTSGTMGATDTQYF. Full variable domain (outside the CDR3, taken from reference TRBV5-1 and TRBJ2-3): KAGVTQTPRYLIKTRGQQVTLSCSPISGHRSVSWYQQTPGQGLQFLFEYFSETQRNKGNFPGRFSGRQFSNSRSEMNVSTLELGDSALYLCASSARPTSGTMGATDTQYFGPGTRLTVL.

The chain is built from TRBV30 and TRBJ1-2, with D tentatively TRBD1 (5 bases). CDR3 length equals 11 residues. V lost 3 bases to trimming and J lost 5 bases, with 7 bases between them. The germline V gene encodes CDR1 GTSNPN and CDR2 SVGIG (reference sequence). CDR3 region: CAWSGGYGYTF. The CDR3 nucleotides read TGTGCCTGGAGCGGGGGATATGGCTACACCTTC.

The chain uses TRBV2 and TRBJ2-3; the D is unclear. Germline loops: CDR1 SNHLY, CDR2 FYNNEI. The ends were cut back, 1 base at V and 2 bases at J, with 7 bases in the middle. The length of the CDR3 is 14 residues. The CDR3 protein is CASSEGQLTDTQYF. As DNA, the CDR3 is TGTGCCAGCAGTGAAGGCCAACTCACAGATACGCAGTATTTT.

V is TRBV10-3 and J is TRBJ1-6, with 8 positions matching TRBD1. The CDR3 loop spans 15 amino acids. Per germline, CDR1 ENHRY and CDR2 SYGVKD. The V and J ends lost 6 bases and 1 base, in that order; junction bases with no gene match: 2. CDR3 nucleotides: TGTGCCATCAGGGACAGGGAATCCTATAATTCACCCCTCCACTTT. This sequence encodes CAIRDRESYNSPLHF.

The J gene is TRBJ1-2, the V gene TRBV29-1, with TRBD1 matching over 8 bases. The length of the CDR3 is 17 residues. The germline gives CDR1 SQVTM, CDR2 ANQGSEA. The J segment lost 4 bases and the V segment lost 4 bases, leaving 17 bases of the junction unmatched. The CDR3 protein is CSVGGVAGGGGPYGYTF. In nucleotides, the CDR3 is TGCAGCGTTGGAGGGGTGGCAGGGGGCGGGGGCCCCTATGGCTACACCTTC.

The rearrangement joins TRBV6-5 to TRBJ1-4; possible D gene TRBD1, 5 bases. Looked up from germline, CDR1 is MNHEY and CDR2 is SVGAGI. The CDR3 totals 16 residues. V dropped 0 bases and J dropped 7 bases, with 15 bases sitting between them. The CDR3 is CASSYSSTGFGEKLFF. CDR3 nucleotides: TGTGCCAGCAGTTACTCATCAACAGGATTCGGTGAAAAACTGTTTTTT.

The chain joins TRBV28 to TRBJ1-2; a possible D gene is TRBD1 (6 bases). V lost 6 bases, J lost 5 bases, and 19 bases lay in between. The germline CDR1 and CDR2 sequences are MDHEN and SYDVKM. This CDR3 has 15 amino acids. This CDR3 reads CASSLSRGRGYGYTF. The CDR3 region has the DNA TGTGCCAGCAGCCTAAGCAGGGGCCGAGGATATGGCTACACCTTC.

Here the CDR3 reads CASSMGTGGSPLHF. CDR3 DNA sequence: TGTGCCAGTAGTATGGGGACAGGGGGTTCACCCCTCCACTTT. This chain connects TRBV19 to TRBJ1-6, with TRBD1 identical over 11 bases. There are 14 residues in the CDR3. Germline trimming cut 3 bases from V and 9 bases from J; bases unmatched to any gene: 1. CDR1 is LNHDA, CDR2 SQIVND, per germline (reference sequence).

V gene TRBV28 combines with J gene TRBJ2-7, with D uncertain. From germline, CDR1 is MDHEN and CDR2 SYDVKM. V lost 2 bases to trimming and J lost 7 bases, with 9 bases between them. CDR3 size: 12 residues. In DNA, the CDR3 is TGTGCCAGCAGTTTAGAAGCTGGTGAGCAGTACTTC. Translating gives CASSLEAGEQYF.